This entry features one T cell receptor beta chain sequence. Its antigen is not identified. CDR3 length equals 14 residues. Germline CDR1 LNHDA, CDR2 SQIVND (reference sequence). Trimming left V 6 bases short and J 7 bases short, with 19 bases between. The table came from immunoSEQ multiplex PCR; TCRdb's copy has only in-frame clones and leaves some out. The data contain approximately 61,000 clones, approximately 78% of them singletons. Single viable CD3+CD4+CD8-CD45RO+ cells were sorted as the memory CD4+ T cells. Donors' CMV status reflects serum IgG against pp150, pp28, p38, p52. This sample is part of a study of memory CD4+ T cells and cytomegalovirus serostatus. Study information: Of the healthy Belgian adults, roughly ten were CMV seropositive and 20 to 25 seronegative.

Study outcomes and limitations: Each of 65 to 70 CMV-associated TCRbeta sequences occurred in one to five individuals.

The origin of this receptor is an adult in good health and CMV-seronegative. The specimen was memory CD4+ T cells from blood. V gene TRBV19 combines with J gene TRBJ2-7; the D gene could be TRBD1 or TRBD2 (6 bases each). CDR3 sequence (DNA): TGTGCCAGTAGGGAGGGACACCAGGCCGGGGAGCAGTACTTC. This gives the protein CASREGHQAGEQYF.